This T cell receptor beta chain originates from a study of T cell responses to AZD1222 COVID-19 vaccine. The protocol was immunoSEQ multiplex PCR, while the TCRdb copy is restricted to in-frame clones and leaves out a portion. Of around 78,000 clones listed, 85% to 90% were seen once; the top ten hold over 1.1%. Here the sequenced sample was peripheral blood, taken 28 days after the second AZD1222 dose. The sequence was obtained from an adult who received the AZD1222 COVID-19 vaccine.

In nucleotides, the CDR3 is TGTGCCAGCAGTTACTCGATGGGGTTCGGCGAGCAGTACTTC. It specifies CASSYSMGFGEQYF. This chain joins TRBV6-5 and TRBJ2-7; D uncertain. The CDR3 totals 14 residues. Germline V gene lookup returns CDR1 MNHEY and CDR2 SVGAGI. Trimming took off 0 bases at V and 6 bases at J, with 12 bases between the two ends.